This T cell receptor beta chain stems from a study of cytomegalovirus exposure and HLA in healthy donors. Overall study findings and caveats: The study put some 150 TCR beta chains on its list as cytomegalovirus-associated. Earlier findings revealed that most TCR beta V segments proved productive either about 90% or about 30% of the time. As a later analysis revealed, most CMV-associated TCR beta chains appeared HLA-restricted.

V lost 2 bases, J lost 0 bases, and 12 bases lay in between. Germline CDR1 SGDLS, CDR2 YYNGEE. This CDR3 is built from 16 residues. Details on this clone: Antigen specificity is unknown.

The study ran its PCR with 60 Vbeta and 13 Jbeta primers. In the authors' methods: The authors later counted approximately 80 million unique TCR beta chains, some 10 million of them shared. Data came from immunoSEQ multiplex PCR; TCRdb stores just in-frame clones and leaves some out. V, J and clone size reflect that table, while D and trimming were determined from the DNA. The sample holds 200,000 or so clones, 79% seen once. This sequence originates from a male donor in good health and CMV-seropositive. Input material: PBMCs. This sequence joins TRBV9 and TRBJ1-3, with no clear D. The CDR3 DNA reads as TGTGCCAGCAGCGTGAATCAGGCTCTCTCTGGAAACACCATATATTTT. It encodes CASSVNQALSGNTIYF.